The 28 T cell receptor beta chains reported below all come from one sample, sequenced in a study of shared clonotypes between healthy human individuals. Only in-frame clones appear in the TCRdb table, and some are missing; sequencing was by immunoSEQ multiplex PCR. The sample holds more than 400,000 clones, approximately 95% seen once. Sequenced: naive CD4+ T cells sorted from blood. Subset of the sample: CD45RA+ positively selected. The receptors come from a woman aged 25-40 years in good health.

This clone has just a few counts. This sequence joins TRBV19 and TRBJ1-5; D not resolved. Germline values: CDR1 LNHDA, CDR2 SQIVND (reference sequence). V shed 9 bases and J shed 4 bases, with 13 bases lying between them. This CDR3 contains 13 residues. The DNA for the CDR3 is TGTGCCAGCCACAGCAAGGAAAATCAGCCCCAGCATTTT. This codes for CASHSKENQPQHF.

The CDR3 is CASSPFLTEQYNEQFF. DNA of the CDR3: TGTGCCAGCTCACCCTTCTTGACAGAGCAATACAATGAGCAGTTCTTC. V gene TRBV18 combines with J gene TRBJ2-1, with D perhaps matching TRBD1 (5 bases). Germline CDR1 reads KGHSH; CDR2 reads LQKENI. Trimming took off 3 bases at V and 4 bases at J, with 16 bases between the two ends. The CDR3 is made up of 16 amino acids.

The chain recombines TRBV7-8 with TRBJ1-2; D may be TRBD1 (5 bases). V was trimmed by 3 bases and J by 5 bases, leaving 10 bases between them. The CDR3 is made up of 13 amino acids. Germline lookup yields CDR1 SGHVS and CDR2 FQNEAQ. CDR3 in DNA: TGTGCCAGCAGCTTGCGGACAAGTTATGGCTACACCTTC. This gives the protein CASSLRTSYGYTF. Looking up the rest from reference TRBV7-8 and TRBJ1-2 gives the full variable domain: GAGVSQSPRYKVAKRGQDVALRCDPISGHVSLFWYQQALGQGPEFLTYFQNEAQLDKSGLPSDRFFAERPEGSVSTLKIQRTQQEDSAVYLCASSLRTSYGYTFGSGTRLTVV.

The gene calls are TRBV7-2 and TRBJ2-7; D gene unclear. Deletions cut 5 bases from V and 3 bases from J, with 8 bases between. The germline CDR1 and CDR2 sequences are SGHTA and FQGNSA. The CDR3 loop spans 12 amino acids. In nucleotides, the CDR3 is TGTGCCAGCAGCAGTGACGGCTACGAGCAGTACTTC. Its translation is CASSSDGYEQYF.

The V and J genes are TRBV5-4 and TRBJ2-7, with D possibly being TRBD1 (6 bases). V was trimmed by 1 base and J by 5 bases, leaving 16 bases between them. The CDR3 spans 15 residues. Germline V gives CDR1 SGHNT, CDR2 YYREEE (reference sequence). CDR3 sequence reads: CASSLFGTPDNEQYF. The CDR3 coding sequence is TGTGCCAGCAGCTTGTTTGGGACACCCGATAACGAGCAGTACTTC.

This chain joins TRBV27 and TRBJ2-7; the D gene is possibly TRBD1 (7 bases). V was pared by 6 bases and J by 4 bases, with 16 bases between. Germline values: CDR1 MNHEY, CDR2 SMNVEV (reference sequence). CDR3 length equals 14 residues. CDR3: CASRRQGGYYEQYF. In DNA, the CDR3 is TGTGCCAGCAGGAGGCAGGGGGGATATTACGAGCAGTACTTC.

The V call is TRBV2, the J call TRBJ1-4, with a tentative D call TRBD1 (5 bases). Per germline, CDR1 SNHLY and CDR2 FYNNEI. The CDR3 consists of 14 residues. Deletions cut 6 bases from V and 8 bases from J, with 16 bases between. The CDR3, as DNA: TGTGCCAGCAGCGATTTGGGGGAAGGGGAAAAACTGTTTTTT. It translates to CASSDLGEGEKLFF. Full variable domain (outside the CDR3, taken from reference TRBV2 and TRBJ1-4): EPEVTQTPSHQVTQMGQEVILRCVPISNHLYFYWYRQILGQKVEFLVSFYNNEISEKSEIFDDQFSVERPDGSNFTLKIRSTKLEDSAMYFCASSDLGEGEKLFFGSGTQLSVL.

This chain links TRBV28 with TRBJ2-2; possibly TRBD1 for D (6 bases). The CDR3 has 13 residues. V was cut by 3 bases and J by 8 bases, with 10 bases left in between. Germline CDR1 reads MDHEN; CDR2 reads SYDVKM. CDR3 amino acids: CASSFQGLGELFF. CDR3 sequence (DNA): TGTGCCAGCAGTTTCCAGGGGTTGGGGGAGCTGTTTTTT.

V is TRBV28 and J is TRBJ1-1; D unresolved. The CDR3 runs 12 residues. Germline V CDR1 and CDR2: MDHEN, SYDVKM. Trimming left V 10 bases short and J 5 bases short, with 14 bases between. The CDR3 DNA follows: TGTGCCACCGGTGCCGAGGAGACTGAAGCTTTCTTT. Encoded protein: CATGAEETEAFF.

This chain links TRBV2 with TRBJ2-3; a weak D match, TRBD2 (6 bases). There are 15 residues in the CDR3. The germline gives CDR1 SNHLY, CDR2 FYNNEI. V dropped 7 bases and J dropped 5 bases, with 19 bases sitting between them. The CDR3 sequence: CASTPGKMRGDTQYF. The CDR3 coding sequence is TGTGCCAGCACCCCGGGCAAAATGCGGGGAGATACGCAGTATTTT.

V usage is TRBV5-3 and J usage is TRBJ2-1; TRBD2 is a possible D gene (10 bases). TRBV5-3 is marked as an open reading frame, function uncertain. The CDR3 has 21 amino acids. Trimming removed 5 bases from V and 10 bases from J, with 40 bases in between. CDR3: CARSPGTGPDRPASGSHEQFF. CDR3 in DNA: TGTGCCAGAAGTCCCGGGACAGGGCCGGATCGGCCGGCTAGCGGGAGTCACGAGCAGTTCTTC.

The chain employs TRBV10-3 and TRBJ2-5; D ambiguous. Germline V gene sequence: CDR1 ENHRY, CDR2 SYGVKD. V was shortened by 5 bases and J by 1 base, with 8 bases between the two germline ends. The CDR3 sequence is 13 residues long. The CDR3 region has the DNA TGTGCCATCAGTCGAAGCACCCAAGAGACCCAGTACTTC. It translates to CAISRSTQETQYF.

With regard to this clone: Germline and junction disagree at one end, which may indicate a read error. The V and J genes are TRBV7-2 and TRBJ2-5; D unresolved. Germline lookup yields CDR1 SGHTA and CDR2 FQGNSA. The CDR3 extends over 12 amino acids. CDR3: CASTSLQQTQYF. The CDR3, as DNA: TGTGCCAGCACCTCACTCCAACAGACCCAGTACTTC.

The chain has TRBV27 and TRBJ1-4; no clear D gene. The CDR3 runs to 14 residues. Germline V gene data show CDR1 as MNHEY and CDR2 as SMNVEV (reference sequence). Between the trimmed V and J ends, which lost 8 bases and 2 bases, there was a span of 12 bases. The CDR3 bases are TGTGCCAGCGCTAGGGCTGGCACTAATGAAAAACTGTTTTTT. Its protein is CASARAGTNEKLFF. Supplemented by reference TRBV27 and TRBJ1-4, the full variable domain reads EAQVTQNPRYLITVTGKKLTVTCSQNMNHEYMSWYRQDPGLGLRQIYYSMNVEVTDKGDVPEGYKVSRKEKRNFPLILESPSPNQTSLYFCASARAGTNEKLFFGSGTQLSVL.

The gene calls are TRBV19 and TRBJ2-1, with 15 bases lining up with TRBD2. Per the germline V gene, CDR1 is LNHDA and CDR2 is SQIVND (reference sequence). The V gene end was trimmed by 7 bases and the J gene end by 2 bases; junction bases not matched to a gene: 3. CDR3 length equals 16 residues. CDR3 residues: CASMGTSGRPYNEQFF. Here the CDR3 DNA reads TGTGCCAGTATGGGGACTAGCGGGAGGCCCTACAATGAGCAGTTCTTC.

The chain is built from TRBV5-4 and TRBJ2-7, with 9 positions matching TRBD2. Per germline, CDR1 SGHNT and CDR2 YYREEE (reference sequence). V dropped 2 bases and J dropped 6; count of bases not matched to a gene: 6. The CDR3 length is 14 residues. CDR3: CASSFDSGSSEQYF. DNA of the CDR3: TGTGCCAGCAGCTTCGATAGCGGGAGCTCCGAGCAGTACTTC. Based on the CDR3 plus reference TRBV5-4 and TRBJ2-7, the full variable domain is ETGVTQSPTHLIKTRGQQVTLRCSSQSGHNTVSWYQQALGQGPQFIFQYYREEENGRGNFPPRFSGLQFPNYSSELNVNALELDDSALYLCASSFDSGSSEQYFGPGTRLTVT.

As regards this clone: At one end, the junction sequence differs from germline, possibly due to a read error. The chain recombines TRBV9 with TRBJ1-2; D call uncertain. This CDR3 has 12 residues. Germline CDR1 SGDLS, CDR2 YYNGEE. CDR3 protein: CASSALHYRYTF. The CDR3 DNA is TGTGCCAGCAGCGCTTTGCACTATCGCTACACCTTC.

The rearrangement joins TRBV27 to TRBJ2-7; a weak D match, TRBD1 (6 bases). Germline values: CDR1 MNHEY, CDR2 SMNVEV (reference sequence). The V end was cut by 3 bases, the J end by 2 bases, with 17 bases between. The CDR3 has 16 amino acids. The CDR3 sequence: CASSLGAVPPPYEQYF. Here the CDR3 DNA reads TGTGCCAGCAGTTTGGGGGCGGTTCCTCCACCCTACGAGCAGTACTTC.

The genes are TRBV25-1 and TRBJ2-5; TRBD1 is a possible D gene (5 bases). This CDR3 has 14 amino acids. CDR1 is MGHDK and CDR2 is SYGVNS in the germline V gene. Between the trimmed V and J ends, which lost 2 bases and 0 bases, there was a span of 7 bases. DNA for the CDR3: TGTGCCAGCAGTGAAAGACAGAACCAAGAGACCCAGTACTTC. It translates to CASSERQNQETQYF.

This chain connects TRBV28 to TRBJ2-5; D gene ambiguous. V lost 4 bases, J lost 1 base, and 10 bases lay in between. Germline V gene lookup returns CDR1 MDHEN and CDR2 SYDVKM. The CDR3 has 14 amino acids. The CDR3, as DNA: TGTGCCAGCAGTTCCCCCCCCGGCCAAGAGACCCAGTACTTC. It encodes CASSSPPGQETQYF.

This clone was recorded once. The rearrangement links TRBV6-5 to TRBJ2-1, with D possibly matching TRBD2 (6 bases). Germline loops: CDR1 MNHEY, CDR2 SVGAGI. The V and J ends lost 0 bases and 9 bases respectively, with 12 bases between them. This CDR3 is 14 amino acids long. The CDR3 protein is CASSYSKLASEQFF. In DNA, the CDR3 is TGTGCCAGCAGTTACTCGAAACTAGCTAGTGAGCAGTTCTTC.

In this sample, this clone turned up a few times. This chain links TRBV19 with TRBJ1-5; D not resolved. The V end lost 1 base, the J end lost 1 base, and 8 bases lay between the germline ends. The CDR3 length is 15 residues. Germline V gene data show CDR1 as LNHDA and CDR2 as SQIVND (reference sequence). The CDR3 sequence: CASSIVWHSNQPQHF. The CDR3, as DNA: TGTGCCAGTAGTATAGTATGGCACAGCAATCAGCCCCAGCATTTT.

The chain joins TRBV6-5 to TRBJ2-7, with 7 bases aligning to TRBD2. The CDR3 is 14 amino acids. The V gene end was trimmed by 11 bases and the J gene end by 1 base; junction bases not matched to a gene: 11. Germline CDR1 is MNHEY and CDR2 is SVGAGI. The CDR3 spells CAQPRRGGSYEQYF. The CDR3 nucleotides are TGTGCCCAGCCACGGCGGGGAGGGTCCTACGAGCAGTACTTC.

The genes are TRBV7-3 and TRBJ2-2, with 7 nucleotides matching TRBD2. Germline-derived CDR1 and CDR2 are SGHTA and FQGTGA. V dropped 5 bases and J dropped 1; count of bases not matched to a gene: 10. The CDR3 is 17 residues long. This chain's CDR3 is CASSPPAGARNTGELFF. The CDR3 DNA sequence: TGTGCCAGCAGCCCTCCGGCGGGAGCGAGGAACACCGGGGAGCTGTTTTTT.

The V gene is TRBV7-2, the J gene TRBJ2-7, with D possibly TRBD2 on 5 matching bases. The CDR3 loop spans 15 amino acids. V lost 5 bases and J lost 3, with 17 bases in between. The germline V gene has CDR1 SGHTA and CDR2 FQGNSA. The CDR3 DNA follows: TGTGCCAGCAGCAAGGCCGCGGGTTCCCTCTACGAGCAGTACTTC. This encodes CASSKAAGSLYEQYF.

The V call is TRBV28, the J call TRBJ2-1, with 7 positions matching TRBD1. J was trimmed by 9 bases and V by 1 base; bases with no gene match: 15. The germline V gene encodes CDR1 MDHEN and CDR2 SYDVKM. The CDR3 consists of 17 residues. The chain's CDR3 is CASSLFQQGTPVCEQFF. DNA of the CDR3: TGTGCCAGCAGTTTATTCCAACAGGGGACACCAGTTTGTGAGCAGTTCTTC.

The genes are TRBV2 and TRBJ1-1; 7 nucleotides match TRBD1. Germline V gene data show CDR1 as SNHLY and CDR2 as FYNNEI. V was clipped by 1 base and J by 5 bases; unmatched bases: 4. The CDR3 has 14 amino acids. The CDR3 spells CASSEVPRGTEAFF. Written as DNA, the CDR3 is TGTGCCAGCAGTGAAGTCCCCAGGGGGACTGAAGCTTTCTTT.

The sample holds one count of this clone. The CDR3 region has the DNA TGTGCCAGCAGACCTCCGGGACTAGCGGGTCTCTACAATGAGCAGTTCTTC. Protein: CASRPPGLAGLYNEQFF. The chain is built from TRBV28 and TRBJ2-1; 12 bases agree with TRBD2. This CDR3 has 17 amino acids. Germline values: CDR1 MDHEN, CDR2 SYDVKM. Trimming took 6 bases from V and 3 from J; bases not matched to a gene: 9.